Included here is one TCR beta chain sequence, with context. Time point denoted: patch test 1, 2 weeks after DPC sensitization. Treatment reported: therapeutic diphenylcyclopropenone sensitization with weekly scalp DPC. TCRdb re-analysed the RACE reads in MiXCR, keeping a single row per CDR3 protein. The data contain 75,000 to 95,000 distinct CDR3 sequences, approximately 12% of them singletons. These data are taken from a study of human T cells and chemical hapten exposure. Study background: DPC at 2% was the sensitizing agent, placed on around 2 cm by around 2 cm of upper inner arm skin. Patients were given diphenylcyclopropenone on the scalp weekly across the roughly 24-week study.

V lost 1 base to trimming and J lost 9 bases; unmatched junction nucleotides: 22. Germline values: CDR1 SGDLS, CDR2 YYNGEE. This CDR3 has 21 residues. Sequences were derived from whole blood, sampled in connection with sensitization to the hapten diphenylcyclopropenone (DPC). The chain couples TRBV9 to TRBJ2-1; 13 nucleotides align to TRBD2. This receptor was taken from a woman aged 60-75 years with alopecia areata. Some clones in this sample may be carry-over from other donors' samples. The CDR3 coding sequence is TGTGCCAGCAGCGTAAAGGCCCTGACCGCGTTCCCGGGACTAGCGGGGCTTGAGCAGTTCTTC. Protein product: CASSVKALTAFPGLAGLEQFF.